The 28 T cell receptor beta chains below come from one sample, sequenced in a study of blood T cell repertoires in COVID-19. Profiled with immunoSEQ multiplex PCR; TCRdb holds only in-frame clones, not every one. The sample includes about 15,000 clones, more than 85% of them seen just once. Sequencing was performed on peripheral blood. The origin of the receptors is a man in his sixties with acute or convalescent COVID-19.

CDR3 loop: CASSHLQGGEKLFF. The CDR3 DNA follows: TGTGCCAGCAGCCATTTACAGGGCGGTGAAAAACTGTTTTTT. The gene calls are TRBV3-1 (or the pseudogene TRBV3-2) and TRBJ1-4; weak D call: TRBD1 (6 bases). CDR1 is LGHDT and CDR2 is YNNKEL in the germline V gene (reference sequence). V lost 3 bases and J 7 bases, leaving 12 bases between the germline ends. CDR3 size: 14 residues.

Judged by abundance, this clone is medium-sized. The V gene is TRBV2, the J gene TRBJ1-1; TRBD1 matches at 8 bases. This CDR3 spans 15 amino acids. CDR1 and CDR2 (germline): SNHLY, FYNNEI. With 4 bases clipped from V and 1 base from J, the junction kept 5 bases outside the gene matches. The CDR3 coding sequence is TGTGCCAGCAGTGTGGACAGGGCCTCGAACACTGAAGCTTTCTTT. Translation gives CASSVDRASNTEAFF.

The table lists this clone with a count of one. V and J are TRBV28 and TRBJ2-3, with TRBD2 identical over 7 bases. The trim removed 2 bases at V and 0 bases at J, leaving 26 bases unmatched. The germline CDR1 and CDR2 sequences are MDHEN and SYDVKM. The CDR3 extends over 23 amino acids. CDR3 in amino acids: CASSLKLLVSRGEDSTSTDTQYF. CDR3 nucleotides: TGTGCCAGCAGTTTAAAATTGCTAGTGTCACGGGGGGAAGACTCAACTAGCACAGATACGCAGTATTTT.

This clone was counted only a few times. The chain couples TRBV9 to TRBJ2-1, with 9 bases identical to TRBD2. CDR1 is SGDLS and CDR2 is YYNGEE in the germline V gene. The CDR3 sequence is 15 residues long. V lost 3 bases and J lost 4; bases outside the gene matches: 5. DNA of the CDR3: TGTGCCAGCAGCGGGACTAGCGATGGATACAATGAGCAGTTCTTC. Its protein product is CASSGTSDGYNEQFF.

Only one count was recorded for this clone. The chain carries TRBV5-1 and TRBJ2-3; D is uncertain. V was shortened by 1 base and J by 1 base, with 7 bases between the two germline ends. The CDR3 sequence is 14 residues long. CDR1 is SGHRS, CDR2 YFSETQ, per germline. CDR3 in DNA: TGCGCCAGCAGCTTGAATGCGGGCACAGATACGCAGTATTTT. This encodes CASSLNAGTDTQYF. Full variable domain (missing parts from reference TRBV5-1 and TRBJ2-3): KAGVTQTPRYLIKTRGQQVTLSCSPISGHRSVSWYQQTPGQGLQFLFEYFSETQRNKGNFPGRFSGRQFSNSRSEMNVSTLELGDSALYLCASSLNAGTDTQYFGPGTRLTVL.

V gene TRBV28 combines with J gene TRBJ1-1, with D possibly matching TRBD1 (5 bases). Trimming took off 5 bases at V and 5 bases at J, with 21 bases between the two ends. CDR1 MDHEN and CDR2 SYDVKM come from the germline V gene. This CDR3 spans 16 amino acids. The CDR3 loop reads CASSPTVGEGGTEAFF. The DNA of the CDR3 is TGTGCCAGCAGTCCTACCGTGGGGGAGGGAGGGACTGAAGCTTTCTTT.

The rearrangement uses TRBV11-3 and TRBJ2-3; 12 positions agree with TRBD2. Germline loops: CDR1 SGHNT, CDR2 YENEEA. The V gene end was trimmed by 5 bases and the J gene end by 6 bases; junction bases not matched to a gene: 6. CDR3 length: 15 amino acids. CDR3 DNA sequence: TGTGCCAGCAGCCAAGGACTAGCGGGATCTGATACGCAGTATTTT. Translation: CASSQGLAGSDTQYF.

The J gene is TRBJ1-1, the V gene TRBV30; TRBD1 agrees at 7 bases. Losses at the gene ends were 0 bases for V and 5 bases for J; bases not matched to a gene: 6. The length of the CDR3 is 14 residues. CDR1 and CDR2 from the germline V gene are GTSNPN and SVGIG (reference sequence). The CDR3 loop is CAWSVGQGETEAFF. DNA of the CDR3: TGTGCCTGGAGTGTAGGGCAGGGGGAGACTGAAGCTTTCTTT.

The gene calls are TRBV7-2 and TRBJ2-7; 7 bases match TRBD1. CDR1 and CDR2 (germline): SGHTA, FQGNSA. With V trimmed by 5 bases and J by 4 bases, 8 bases remained unmatched. This CDR3 contains 14 residues. The DNA of the CDR3 is TGTGCCAGCAGCCTTGGACAGGAACCGTACGAGCAGTACTTC. Residues: CASSLGQEPYEQYF.

This chain links TRBV28 with TRBJ1-4; tentative D call: TRBD1 (5 bases). Trimming left V 6 bases short and J 11 bases short, with 10 bases between. This CDR3 is built from 11 residues. CDR1 is MDHEN, CDR2 SYDVKM, per germline. The CDR3 DNA sequence: TGTGCCAGCAGAAGGGGAACGAAACTGTTTTTT. Protein: CASRRGTKLFF.

DNA for the CDR3: TGTGCCATCAGTGAGCATGAGTCGGGTCAGCCCCAGCATTTT. Its protein product is CAISEHESGQPQHF. The genes are TRBV10-3 and TRBJ1-5; D call uncertain. From germline, CDR1 is ENHRY and CDR2 SYGVKD. The CDR3 is made up of 14 amino acids. Trimming stripped 2 bases from V and 6 bases from J, with 11 bases between.

The chain employs TRBV30 and TRBJ1-5; D unresolved. CDR1 and CDR2 from the germline V gene are GTSNPN and SVGIG (reference sequence). CDR3 size: 13 residues. Trimming stripped 7 bases from V and 2 bases from J, with 12 bases between. In nucleotides, the CDR3 is TGTGCCTCGTGGGTTGCGGGCAATCAGCCCCAGCATTTT. It codes for CASWVAGNQPQHF.

The genes are TRBV24-1 and TRBJ2-5, with 7 bases identical to TRBD1. The CDR3 loop spans 13 amino acids. Trimming took 5 bases from V and 2 from J; bases not matched to a gene: 1. Germline V CDR1 and CDR2: KGHDR, SFDVKD. Here the CDR3 reads CATSAGQQETQYF. DNA for the CDR3: TGTGCCACCAGTGCGGGACAGCAAGAGACCCAGTACTTC.

This sequence joins TRBV5-6 and TRBJ1-1; the match to TRBD1 covers 8 bases. V gave up 1 base and J gave up 3 bases; unmatched junction bases: 5. The CDR3 is 15 residues long. Germline V gene lookup returns CDR1 SGHDT and CDR2 YYEEEE. The CDR3 loop reads CASSLPDRAYTEAFF. In DNA, the CDR3 is TGTGCCAGCAGCTTGCCGGACAGGGCTTACACTGAAGCTTTCTTT.

V and J are TRBV7-9 and TRBJ1-6; TRBD1 is a possible D gene (5 bases). Trimming stripped 0 bases from V and 6 bases from J, with 9 bases between. The CDR3 loop spans 15 amino acids. Germline-derived CDR1 and CDR2 are SEHNR and FQNEAQ (reference sequence). CDR3 sequence (DNA): TGTGCCAGCAGCTTAGCGGGGCAGGGTAATTCACCCCTCCACTTT. This sequence encodes CASSLAGQGNSPLHF.

This sequence joins TRBV6-5 and TRBJ1-3, with D hard to call. The CDR3 runs to 15 residues. The V and J ends lost 0 bases and 1 base respectively, with 7 bases between them. Looked up from germline, CDR1 is MNHEY and CDR2 is SVGAGI. The CDR3 DNA reads TGTGCCAGCAGTTACTCGTCCCTATCTGGAAACACCATATATTTT. It codes for CASSYSSLSGNTIYF.

The chain has TRBV10-3 and TRBJ2-5; D might be TRBD1 (6 bases). The V end was cut by 8 bases, the J end by 1 base, with 8 bases between. The germline V gene encodes CDR1 ENHRY and CDR2 SYGVKD. There are 12 residues in the CDR3. The CDR3 nucleotides read TGTGCCATCGGGGGCTTCCAAGAGACCCAGTACTTC. Amino acids: CAIGGFQETQYF.

The CDR3 sequence: CASSAGNVMDQPQHF. DNA of the CDR3: TGTGCCAGCAGCGCCGGGAATGTGATGGACCAGCCCCAGCATTTT. This sequence joins TRBV5-8 and TRBJ1-5, with D unresolved. V lost 4 bases, J lost 7 bases, and 18 bases lay in between. CDR3 length equals 15 residues. Germline CDR1 SGHTS, CDR2 YDEGEE. The full variable domain, rest sourced from reference TRBV5-8 and TRBJ1-5, is EAGVTQSPTHLIKTRGQQATLRCSPISGHTSVYWYQQALGLGLQFLLWYDEGEERNRGNFPPRFSGRQFPNYSSELNVNALELEDSALYLCASSAGNVMDQPQHFGDGTRLSIL.

The genes are TRBV19 and TRBJ2-3; TRBD2 might be the D (5 bases). This CDR3 is 17 amino acids long. Germline values: CDR1 LNHDA, CDR2 SQIVND (reference sequence). With 3 bases removed from V and 2 bases from J, the gap between germline ends came to 18 bases. The CDR3 bases are TGTGCCAGTAGTATTGGTGTTACGGAAGCGGTCACAGATACGCAGTATTTT. Translating it yields CASSIGVTEAVTDTQYF.

V is TRBV19 and J is TRBJ2-1; TRBD1 agrees at 9 bases. Germline V gives CDR1 LNHDA, CDR2 SQIVND (reference sequence). V was pared by 4 bases and J by 5 bases, with 15 bases of the junction left unmatched. The CDR3 covers 18 residues. The DNA for the CDR3 is TGTGCCAGTAGTAGGAGGTCAGGGGGTGGGACAGGGCACAATGAGCAGTTCTTC. Translating gives CASSRRSGGGTGHNEQFF.

This chain connects TRBV11-1 to TRBJ2-1; D perhaps matches TRBD1 (6 bases). The V gene lost 0 bases and the J gene lost 8 bases, with 20 bases spanning the gap. Germline values: CDR1 SGHAT, CDR2 FQDESV (reference sequence). This CDR3 contains 17 residues. The CDR3 nucleotides are TGTGCCAGCAGCTTAGCGGGGCCGCGGCAGGGGAGAGATGAGCAGTTCTTC. Translation gives CASSLAGPRQGRDEQFF.

This chain uses TRBV7-2 with TRBJ1-6, with a possible D match to TRBD1 (5 bases). The V and J ends lost 6 bases and 6 bases respectively, with 9 bases between them. The CDR3 covers 13 residues. Germline CDR1 reads SGHTA; CDR2 reads FQGNSA. The CDR3 sequence is CASSTGVNSPLHF. DNA of the CDR3: TGTGCCAGCAGTACGGGGGTTAATTCACCCCTCCACTTT.

The chain is built from TRBV5-1 and TRBJ2-5, with D unclear. The V gene lost 2 bases and the J gene lost 1 base, with 9 bases spanning the gap. There are 14 residues in the CDR3. Germline loops: CDR1 SGHRS, CDR2 YFSETQ. As DNA, the CDR3 is TGCGCCAGCAGCTTTGACGACTCCCAAGAGACCCAGTACTTC. This sequence encodes CASSFDDSQETQYF.

The chain is built from TRBV7-2 and TRBJ2-1; 7 nucleotides agree with TRBD2. The CDR3 extends over 14 amino acids. Germline V lookup: CDR1 SGHTA, CDR2 FQGNSA. The junction had 6 bases not matched to a gene; V was cut back by 3 bases and J by 7 bases. CDR3 amino acids: CASSFRTSGNEQFF. CDR3 sequence (DNA): TGTGCCAGCAGCTTTAGGACTAGTGGGAATGAGCAGTTCTTC.

The CDR3 loop is CASSPDFSGANVLTF. For the CDR3, the DNA is TGTGCCAGCAGCCCTGACTTCTCTGGGGCCAACGTCCTGACTTTC. This sequence joins TRBV6-2 or TRBV6-3 and TRBJ2-6; D remains ambiguous. V was shortened by 6 bases and J by 0 bases, with 9 bases between the two germline ends. This CDR3 has 15 amino acids. Germline V gene data show CDR1 as MNHEY and CDR2 as SVGEGT.

This clone was detected once. V usage is TRBV6-2 or TRBV6-3 and J usage is TRBJ1-1; D gene ambiguous. Per the germline V gene, CDR1 is MNHEY and CDR2 is SVGEGT. The CDR3 runs to 14 residues. V lost 4 bases to trimming and J lost 1 base, with 10 bases between them. The CDR3: CASSLSEGNTEAFF. CDR3 nucleotide sequence: TGTGCCAGCAGTTTGTCCGAGGGGAACACTGAAGCTTTCTTT.

The chain joins TRBV6-5 to TRBJ2-5; 7 nucleotides agree with TRBD1. J gave up 2 bases and V 1 base, and 4 bases lay outside the gene matches. The CDR3 runs to 15 residues. Per the germline V gene, CDR1 is MNHEY and CDR2 is SVGAGI. CDR3 in DNA: TGTGCCAGCAGTTACTACAGGGGATTACAAGAGACCCAGTACTTC. Its translation: CASSYYRGLQETQYF.

This rearrangement joins TRBV30 to TRBJ1-2; weak D call: TRBD1 (5 bases). V was shortened by 0 bases and J by 3 bases, with 14 bases between the two germline ends. Germline V lookup: CDR1 GTSNPN, CDR2 SVGIG (reference sequence). The CDR3 spans 15 residues. The CDR3, as DNA: TGTGCCTGGAGTGTATATGGAGGGGCTTACTATGGCTACACCTTC. This gives the protein CAWSVYGGAYYGYTF.